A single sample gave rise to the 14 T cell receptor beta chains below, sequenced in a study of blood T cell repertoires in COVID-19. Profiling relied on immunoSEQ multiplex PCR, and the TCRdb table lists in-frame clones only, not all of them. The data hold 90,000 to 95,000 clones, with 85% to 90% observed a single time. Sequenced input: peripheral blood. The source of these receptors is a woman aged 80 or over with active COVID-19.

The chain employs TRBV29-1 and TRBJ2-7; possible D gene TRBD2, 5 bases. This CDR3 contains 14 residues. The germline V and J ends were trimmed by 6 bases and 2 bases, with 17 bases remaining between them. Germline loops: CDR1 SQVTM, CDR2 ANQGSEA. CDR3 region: CSVLVWTGTYEQYF. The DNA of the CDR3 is TGCAGCGTCCTCGTGTGGACTGGTACCTACGAGCAGTACTTC.

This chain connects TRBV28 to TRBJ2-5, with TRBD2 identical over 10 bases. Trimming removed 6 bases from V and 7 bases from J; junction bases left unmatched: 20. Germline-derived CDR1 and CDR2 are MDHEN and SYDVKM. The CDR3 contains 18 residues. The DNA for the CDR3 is TGTGCCAGCAGCCCACTCCCCACTAGCGGGGCTTTTATTGGGACCCAGTACTTC. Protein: CASSPLPTSGAFIGTQYF.

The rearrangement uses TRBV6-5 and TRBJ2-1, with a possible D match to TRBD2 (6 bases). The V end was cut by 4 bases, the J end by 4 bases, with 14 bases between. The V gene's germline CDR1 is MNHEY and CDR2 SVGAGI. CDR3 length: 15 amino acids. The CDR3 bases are TGTGCCAGCAGTTCGGGTGGGGGAGGATACAATGAGCAGTTCTTC. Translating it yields CASSSGGGGYNEQFF.

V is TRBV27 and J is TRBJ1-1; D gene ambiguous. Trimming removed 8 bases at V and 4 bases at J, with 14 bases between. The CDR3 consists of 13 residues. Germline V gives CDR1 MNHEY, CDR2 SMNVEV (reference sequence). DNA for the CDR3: TGTGCCAGCTTTCCCCCTGTCGGCACTGAAGCTTTCTTT. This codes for CASFPPVGTEAFF.

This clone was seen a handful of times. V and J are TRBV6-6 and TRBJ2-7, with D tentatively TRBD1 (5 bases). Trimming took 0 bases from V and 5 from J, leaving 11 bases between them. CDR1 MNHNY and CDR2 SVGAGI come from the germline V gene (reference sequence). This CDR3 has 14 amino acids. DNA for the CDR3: TGTGCCAGCAGTTACTCTCGACAGTATCACGAGCAGTACTTC. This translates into CASSYSRQYHEQYF.

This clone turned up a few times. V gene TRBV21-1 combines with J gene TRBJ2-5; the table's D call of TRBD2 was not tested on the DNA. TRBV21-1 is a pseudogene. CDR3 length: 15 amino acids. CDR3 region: CASSKAPTGRETQYF. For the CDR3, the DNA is TGTGCCAGCAGCAAAGCCCCGACTGGTAGGGAGACCCAGTACTTC.

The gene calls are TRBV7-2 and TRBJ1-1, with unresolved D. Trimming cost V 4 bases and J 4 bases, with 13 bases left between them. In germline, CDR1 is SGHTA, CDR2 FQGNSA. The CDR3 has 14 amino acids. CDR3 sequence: CASSSLGGTTEAFF. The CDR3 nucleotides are TGTGCCAGCAGCTCGTTGGGAGGAACCACTGAAGCTTTCTTT. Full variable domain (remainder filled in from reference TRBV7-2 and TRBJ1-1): GAGVSQSPSNKVTEKGKDVELRCDPISGHTALYWYRQSLGQGLEFLIYFQGNSAPDKSGLPSDRFSAERTGGSVSTLTIQRTQQEDSAVYLCASSSLGGTTEAFFGQGTRLTVV.

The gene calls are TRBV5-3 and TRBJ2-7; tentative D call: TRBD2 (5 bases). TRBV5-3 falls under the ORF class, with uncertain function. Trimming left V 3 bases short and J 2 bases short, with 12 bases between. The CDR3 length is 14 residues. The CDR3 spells CARSSSKRAYEQYF. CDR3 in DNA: TGTGCCAGAAGCTCCTCAAAGAGGGCCTACGAGCAGTACTTC.

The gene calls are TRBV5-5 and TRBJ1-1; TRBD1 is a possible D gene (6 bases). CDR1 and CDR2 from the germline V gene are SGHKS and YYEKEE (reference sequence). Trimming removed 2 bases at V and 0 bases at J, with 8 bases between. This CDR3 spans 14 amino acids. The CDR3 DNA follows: TGTGCCAGCAGCTTAAGGGACATGAACACTGAAGCTTTCTTT. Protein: CASSLRDMNTEAFF.

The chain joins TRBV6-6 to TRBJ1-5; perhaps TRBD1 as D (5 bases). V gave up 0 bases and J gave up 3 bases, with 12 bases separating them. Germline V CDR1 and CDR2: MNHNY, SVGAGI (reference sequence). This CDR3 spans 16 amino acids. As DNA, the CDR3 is TGTGCCAGCAGTTACTCGGGGGGGATAGTCAATCAGCCCCAGCATTTT. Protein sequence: CASSYSGGIVNQPQHF.

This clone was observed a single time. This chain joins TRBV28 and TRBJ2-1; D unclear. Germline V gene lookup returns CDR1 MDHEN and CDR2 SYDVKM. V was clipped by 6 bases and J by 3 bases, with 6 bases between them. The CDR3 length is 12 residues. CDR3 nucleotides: TGTGCCAGCAGGAACTACTACAATGAGCAGTTCTTC. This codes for CASRNYYNEQFF.

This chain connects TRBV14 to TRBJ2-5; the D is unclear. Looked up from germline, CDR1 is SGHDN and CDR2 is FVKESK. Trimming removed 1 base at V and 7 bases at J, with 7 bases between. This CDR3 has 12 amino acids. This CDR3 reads CASSQGAWTQYF. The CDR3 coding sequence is TGTGCCAGCAGCCAAGGGGCTTGGACCCAGTACTTC.

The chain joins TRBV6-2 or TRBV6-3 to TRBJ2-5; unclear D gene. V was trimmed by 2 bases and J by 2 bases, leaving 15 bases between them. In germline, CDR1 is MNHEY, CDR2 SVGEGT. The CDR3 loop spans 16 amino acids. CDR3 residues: CASSYAHSRKQETQYF. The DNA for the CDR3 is TGTGCCAGCAGTTACGCGCACTCCCGAAAACAAGAGACCCAGTACTTC.

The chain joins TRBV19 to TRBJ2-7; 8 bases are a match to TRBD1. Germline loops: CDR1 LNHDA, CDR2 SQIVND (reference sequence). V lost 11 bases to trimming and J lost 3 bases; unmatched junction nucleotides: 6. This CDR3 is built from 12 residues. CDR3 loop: CAAGTGFYEQYF. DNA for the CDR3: TGTGCCGCCGGGACAGGTTTCTACGAGCAGTACTTC.